This note documents a single TCR beta chain sequence. These data come from a study of shared clonotypes between healthy human individuals. TCRdb's table, derived via immunoSEQ multiplex PCR, lists solely in-frame clones and lacks some. The table has over 2,000,000 clones, approximately 92% seen once. Terminally differentiated effector memory CD45RA+ cells were excluded from the naive CD8 cells, which were CD45RO-negative and positively selected for CCR7. The germline V gene encodes CDR1 SGDLS and CDR2 YYNGEE. This CDR3 has 16 residues. The V segment lost 0 bases and the J segment 2 bases; nucleotides outside the gene matches: 3.

The chain has TRBV9 and TRBJ2-7, with 12 bases matching TRBD2. The sample was naive CD8+ T cells from PBMCs. The clonotype comes from a man aged 18 to 30 in good health. Some clones in this sample may be carry-over from other donors' samples. The CDR3 is CASSVARTSGTYEQYF. CDR3 nucleotides: TGTGCCAGCAGCGTAGCTCGGACTAGCGGGACCTACGAGCAGTACTTC. Together with reference TRBV9 and TRBJ2-7, the CDR3 gives the full variable domain: DSGVTQTPKHLITATGQRVTLRCSPRSGDLSVYWYQQSLDQGLQFLIQYYNGEERAKGNILERFSAQQFPDLHSELNLSSLELGDSALYFCASSVARTSGTYEQYFGPGTRLTVT.